This TCR beta chain was obtained from a study of blood T cell repertoires in COVID-19. Study-level background: The analysed material was cDNA or gDNA that came from T cells, B-cell-depleted T cells, or PBMCs.

This clone has at least ten counts. CDR1 and CDR2 (germline): SEHNR, FQNEAQ (reference sequence). This CDR3 has 14 residues. The V and J ends lost 3 bases and 3 bases respectively, with 11 bases between them. Only in-frame clones appear in the TCRdb table, and some are missing; sequencing was by immunoSEQ multiplex PCR. The table includes 310,000 or so clones, around 88% detected once. Sequenced: peripheral blood. The J gene is TRBJ1-1, the V gene TRBV7-9; D call uncertain. This sequence originates from a woman aged 45 to 65 with acute or convalescent COVID-19. The CDR3 is CASSFWLGDTEAFF. In DNA, the CDR3 is TGTGCCAGCAGCTTCTGGTTAGGAGACACTGAAGCTTTCTTT.